The entry below describes one TCR beta chain. The record originates from a study of TIL therapy for anti-PD-1-resistant metastatic lung cancer. This was the immunoSEQ v3 assay. Survey-level samples got 2 million or so read pairs; deep-level samples got roughly 5-6.5 million. Clones were read by immunoSEQ multiplex PCR, and TCRdb kept only the in-frame ones, dropping some. The data show 20,000 or so clones, with around 82% seen just once and about 2% held by the top ten. Time point in this sample: pre-treatment sample, taken before nivolumab and TIL therapy. Germline CDR1 reads SGHDT; CDR2 reads YYEEEE. This CDR3 is 16 amino acids long.

The source is a person aged 25 to 85 with non-small cell lung cancer. The sequenced sample was blood, obtained at baseline. The chain carries TRBV5-6 and TRBJ2-5; D perhaps matches TRBD2 (6 bases). The tail of the sequence fits TRBJ2-7 better, so the J call may be wrong. The CDR3 is CASSFYFRGTRHEQYF. DNA for the CDR3: TGTGCCAGCAGCTTTTATTTCCGAGGGACTCGGCACGAGCAGTACTTC.